This T cell receptor (beta chain) was recorded in a study of control samples from healthy donors and cancer patients. CDR1 is MNHEY, CDR2 SVGAGI, per germline. The V end was cut by 5 bases, the J end by 2 bases, with 12 bases between. This CDR3 region has 14 residues. Clones were read by immunoSEQ multiplex PCR, and TCRdb kept only the in-frame ones, dropping some. This sample has about 28,000 clones; 80% to 90% occur once, and the top ten carry about 1.5%. Sample: PBMCs. The chain employs TRBV6-5 and TRBJ1-2; D perhaps matches TRBD1 (5 bases). This sequence was found in a woman in her forties with lung cancer. The CDR3 sequence is CASSPQEGNYGYTF. DNA for the CDR3: TGTGCCAGCAGTCCACAGGAGGGGAACTATGGCTACACCTTC.